The 4 T cell receptor beta chains reported below all come from one sample, sequenced in a study of tumor-infiltrating lymphocytes in primary liver carcinoma. From approximately 490 ng total RNA, TCR beta cDNA was generated with a primer in the constant region. Slightly modified ARM-PCR, run as three nested multiplex PCR rounds, produced the TCR beta libraries. TRBV1-TRBV30 forward and Cbeta reverse primers drove the first two roughly 10-cycle rounds. TCRdb reprocessed the multiplex PCR reads with MiXCR, giving one entry per CDR3 protein. The sample yields fewer than 350,000 distinct CDR3 sequences, more than 55% seen once. The authors took blood RNA from unsorted whole blood and also extracted germline DNA. Sequencing was performed on peripheral blood. These receptors originate from a man aged 40-55 years with primary liver carcinoma and hepatitis B virus infection.

This clonotype has a handful of counts. As DNA, the CDR3 is TGTGCCAGCAGCCGGGACAGTTGGGAGACCCAGTACTTC. This translates into CASSRDSWETQYF. This chain connects TRBV6-5 to TRBJ2-5; 7 positions agree with TRBD1. The CDR3 extends over 13 amino acids. Per germline, CDR1 MNHEY and CDR2 SVGAGI. V lost 6 bases, J lost 5 bases, and 6 bases stayed unmatched.

In this sample, this clonotype turned up many times. The rearrangement joins TRBV10-2 to TRBJ2-3, with a possible D match to TRBD1 (6 bases). From germline, CDR1 is WSHSY and CDR2 SAAADI. This CDR3 is 15 amino acids long. V lost 7 bases, J lost 2 bases, and 16 bases lay in between. CDR3 residues: CASIGGPRFTDTQYF. DNA for the CDR3: TGCGCCAGCATTGGGGGCCCCCGGTTCACAGATACGCAGTATTTT.

As for this clonotype: With a much larger clone just one base away, this may be a read error. This rearrangement joins TRBV11-2 to TRBJ2-7, with D unclear. The CDR3 runs to 15 residues. CDR1 is SGHAT and CDR2 is FQNNGV in the germline V gene. The V end lost 4 bases, the J end lost 8 bases, and 21 bases lay between the germline ends. The CDR3 reads CASSSGRLYARKQYF. The DNA for the CDR3 is TGTGCCAGCAGCTCCGGACGGCTTTACGCGCGCAAGCAGTACTTC.

Note on this clonotype: This may arise from a read error, as a much more abundant clone is one base away. V is TRBV5-5 and J is TRBJ2-5; the D gene is possibly TRBD2 (6 bases). Looked up from germline, CDR1 is SGHKS and CDR2 is YYEKEE (reference sequence). V was pared by 1 base and J by 1 base, with 14 bases between. This CDR3 region has 16 residues. The DNA for the CDR3 is TGTGCCAGCAGCTTGTCGGGAGTGGCCCCCCAAGAGACCCAGTACTTC. Its protein is CASSLSGVAPQETQYF.